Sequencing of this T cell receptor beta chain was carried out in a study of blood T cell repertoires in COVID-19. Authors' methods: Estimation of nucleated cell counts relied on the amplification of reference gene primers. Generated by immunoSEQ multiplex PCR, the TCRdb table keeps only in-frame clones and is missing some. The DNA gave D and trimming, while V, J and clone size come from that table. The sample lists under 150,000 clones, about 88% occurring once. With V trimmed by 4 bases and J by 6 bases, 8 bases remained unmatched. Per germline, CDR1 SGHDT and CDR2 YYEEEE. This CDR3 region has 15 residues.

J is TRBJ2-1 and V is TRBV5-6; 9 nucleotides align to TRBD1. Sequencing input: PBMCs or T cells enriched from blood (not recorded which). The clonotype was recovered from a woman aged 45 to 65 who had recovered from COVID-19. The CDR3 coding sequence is TGTGCCAGCAGCCCACAAGGACAGGGGAGCAATGAGCAGTTCTTC. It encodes CASSPQGQGSNEQFF.